The rows below give T cell receptor beta chains drawn from one sample of a study of T-cell memory formation after mild COVID-19. TCRdb ran MiXCR on the 5' RACE reads and lists one entry per CDR3 protein. Of a few hundred thousand distinct CDR3 sequences listed, 25% to 35% are singletons. The material sequenced was PBMCs or a T cell subset sorted from them (not recorded which). Receptor source: an adult woman who had mild COVID-19 (a few samples of this study predate the infection). Cell type and time point are not known. Both conserved end residues are part of each CDR3.

J	V	length	CDR3
TRBJ1-1	TRBV15	19	CATSSTISRFTSSNTEAFF
TRBJ2-2	TRBV7-9	16	CASSSRGPPLGGELFF
TRBJ2-1	TRBV29-1	14	CSVEKGGSYNEQFF
TRBJ1-2	TRBV7-2	14	CASSPGQGIASYTF
TRBJ1-2	TRBV5-5	15	CASSWGQGSNYGYTF
TRBJ2-1	TRBV28	14	CASSALAGGGEQFF
TRBJ2-1	TRBV16	14	CASTLDTSYNEQFF
TRBJ1-1	TRBV7-2	13	CASNRLTYSEAFF
TRBJ2-5	TRBV6-5	17	CASRSSELAGIYETQYF
TRBJ2-1	TRBV5-1	15	CASSLDLAGGREQFF
TRBJ2-3	TRBV7-6	12	CASSPRTDTQYF
TRBJ2-3	TRBV29-1	13	CSVNGPDTDTQYF
TRBJ1-6	TRBV18	15	CASSPPGTDEFTLHF
TRBJ1-1	TRBV4-3	13	CASSQVLNTEAFF
TRBJ1-2	TRBV7-6	16	CASSPGLTRTLYGYTF
TRBJ1-2	TRBV4-2	13	CASSPPMGYGYTF
TRBJ2-2	TRBV29-1	15	CSVARGRGGTGELFF
TRBJ1-5	TRBV5-5	14	CASSNTGAGQPQHF
TRBJ2-2	TRBV6-6	15	CASSYLREYTGELFF
TRBJ2-7	TRBV5-1	15	CASSLRGTDTYQQYF
TRBJ2-1	TRBV12-3/TRBV12-4	13	CASLTDPYNEQFF
TRBJ1-5	TRBV24-1	13	CATSEDSNQPQHF